These 29 T cell receptor beta chains were all obtained from the same sample, sequenced in a study of CD8 T cells in Susac syndrome. Random hexamers primed reverse transcription of about 0.5 to 1 ug RNA. TCRdb reanalysed the immunoSEQ multiplex PCR reads using MiXCR and keeps one entry per CDR3 protein. The sample has about 130,000 distinct CDR3 sequences, 90% to 95% seen once. The sequenced material came from CD8+ T cells from PBMCs. The source is a human donor with multiple sclerosis.

V gene TRBV7-9 combines with J gene TRBJ2-3, with D possibly TRBD2 on 5 matching bases. Trimming pared 4 bases from V and 2 bases from J, leaving 22 bases between. Germline-derived CDR1 and CDR2 are SEHNR and FQNEAQ (reference sequence). The CDR3 has 18 amino acids. This CDR3 is CASSSGKGLSESTDTQYF. In DNA, the CDR3 is TGTGCCAGCAGCTCCGGGAAGGGCCTATCCGAGTCCACAGATACGCAGTATTTT.

The CDR3, as DNA: TGTGCCAGCTCACCACCGTACCGGGACCTGAACACTGAAGCTTTCTTT. This sequence encodes CASSPPYRDLNTEAFF. The genes are TRBV18 and TRBJ1-1; a weak D match, TRBD1 (5 bases). The CDR3 is 16 residues long. Germline V lookup: CDR1 KGHSH, CDR2 LQKENI. The germline V and J ends were trimmed by 0 bases and 0 bases, with 11 bases remaining between them. Full variable domain (missing parts from reference TRBV18 and TRBJ1-1): NAGVMQNPRHLVRRRGQEARLRCSPMKGHSHVYWYRQLPEEGLKFMVYLQKENIIDESGMPKERFSAEFPKEGPSILRIQQVVRGDSAAYFCASSPPYRDLNTEAFFGQGTRLTVV.

The chain recombines TRBV30 with TRBJ1-5; D is unresolved. Germline CDR1 and CDR2: GTSNPN and SVGIG (reference sequence). The CDR3 runs 15 residues. The V gene lost 2 bases and the J gene lost 3 bases, with 14 bases spanning the gap. CDR3 nucleotide sequence: TGTGCCTGGAGTTGGTCCGACACGATCAATCAGCCCCAGCATTTT. Translating it yields CAWSWSDTINQPQHF. Combining the CDR3 with reference TRBV30 and TRBJ1-5 gives the whole variable domain SQTIHQWPATLVQPVGSPLSLECTVEGTSNPNLYWYRQAAGRGLQLLFYSVGIGQISSEVPQNLSASRPQDRQFILSSKKLLLSDSGFYLCAWSWSDTINQPQHFGDGTRLSIL.

The V and J genes are TRBV3-1 and TRBJ2-1; 7 nucleotides align to TRBD2. CDR1 and CDR2 (germline): LGHDT, YNNKEL (reference sequence). The V and J ends lost 4 bases and 2 bases, in that order; junction bases with no gene match: 8. CDR3 length: 16 amino acids. The CDR3 bases are TGTGCCAGCAGCCCCAGGACTAGGCTCGCCTACAATGAGCAGTTCTTC. This translates into CASSPRTRLAYNEQFF.

The rearrangement joins TRBV3-1 to TRBJ2-7, with 8 bases matching TRBD1. In germline, CDR1 is LGHDT, CDR2 YNNKEL (reference sequence). The CDR3 is 15 amino acids. V trimming: 7 bases; J trimming: 6 bases; junction bases outside the gene matches: 14. CDR3 in DNA: TGTGCCAGCACCCAGGGGGCGGGGAGCTCCCGCGAGCAGTACTTC. Translated: CASTQGAGSSREQYF.

V usage is TRBV27 and J usage is TRBJ1-5, with TRBD1 as a possible D gene (6 bases). CDR1 MNHEY and CDR2 SMNVEV come from the germline V gene (reference sequence). V lost 0 bases and J 4 bases, leaving 10 bases between the germline ends. The CDR3 has 15 amino acids. This CDR3 is CASSLSRGLNQPQHF. The CDR3 DNA follows: TGTGCCAGCAGTTTATCCAGGGGCCTGAATCAGCCCCAGCATTTT.

The CDR3 DNA reads as TGTGCCAGCAGTTACTCGGATGACTACTCCTACGAGCAGTACGTC. It encodes CASSYSDDYSYEQYV. This chain links TRBV6-6 with TRBJ2-7, with D perhaps matching TRBD2 (5 bases). The CDR3 sequence is 15 residues long. Germline V CDR1 and CDR2: MNHNY, SVGAGI (reference sequence). V was trimmed by 0 bases and J by 0 bases, leaving 9 bases between them.

V usage is TRBV5-1 and J usage is TRBJ1-2; 7 bases fit TRBD1. V gave up 4 bases and J gave up 2 bases; unmatched junction bases: 5. CDR3 length: 14 residues. Looked up from germline, CDR1 is SGHRS and CDR2 is YFSETQ. CDR3 sequence (DNA): TGCGCCAGCAGCCTGGTGGACAGGAACTATGGCTACACCTTC. Translation: CASSLVDRNYGYTF.

The chain links TRBV19 to TRBJ1-4; D not certain. Trimming took off 1 base at V and 1 base at J, with 13 bases between the two ends. In germline, CDR1 is LNHDA, CDR2 SQIVND (reference sequence). This CDR3 has 17 residues. The CDR3 coding sequence is TGTGCCAGTAGTATAGTTTACAATGACATAACTAATGAAAAACTGTTTTTT. This translates into CASSIVYNDITNEKLFF.

The chain employs TRBV12-3 or TRBV12-4 and TRBJ1-2, with D perhaps matching TRBD1 (6 bases). V lost 6 bases and J 9 bases, leaving 32 bases between the germline ends. CDR3 size: 18 residues. CDR3 bases: TGTGCCAGCAGAGACCTCCGGGACAAGGGGGACCAAGGGGATCGCTACACCTTC. Its protein product is CASRDLRDKGDQGDRYTF.

The V call is TRBV6-2 or TRBV6-3, the J call TRBJ2-3; TRBD1 might be the D (6 bases). CDR1 and CDR2 from the germline V gene are MNHEY and SVGEGT. The V end was cut by 8 bases, the J end by 3 bases, with 15 bases between. This CDR3 region has 14 residues. CDR3 protein: CASSPGARTDTQYF. Here the CDR3 DNA reads TGTGCCAGCTCCCCAGGGGCGAGGACAGATACGCAGTATTTT.

The V call is TRBV4-2, the J call TRBJ2-1; no definite D call. The CDR3 extends over 15 amino acids. Germline CDR1 is LGHNA and CDR2 is YNFKEQ. The ends were cut back, 6 bases at V and 0 bases at J, with 12 bases in the middle. CDR3 bases: TGTGCCAGCAGTCTCAGCGTGAGCTCCTACAATGAGCAGTTCTTC. Its translation is CASSLSVSSYNEQFF.

The V call is TRBV5-6, the J call TRBJ2-5, with TRBD2 as a possible D gene (5 bases). Per germline, CDR1 SGHDT and CDR2 YYEEEE. The CDR3 spans 16 residues. V was shortened by 1 base and J by 2 bases, with 15 bases between the two germline ends. DNA of the CDR3: TGTGCCAGCAGCTTGAGCCGGGGAGACGTACAAGAGACCCAGTACTTC. Protein sequence: CASSLSRGDVQETQYF.

The CDR3 region is CASRQAGLTEYF. In DNA form, the CDR3 reads TGTGCCAGCAGACAAGCAGGGTTGACGGAGTACTTC. The V and J genes are TRBV12-3 or TRBV12-4 and TRBJ2-7, with D tentatively TRBD1 (5 bases). There are 12 residues in the CDR3. Trimming pared 6 bases from V and 11 bases from J, leaving 17 bases between.

This chain connects TRBV4-1 to TRBJ2-1; TRBD2 agrees at 7 bases. CDR3 size: 13 residues. The J segment lost 6 bases and the V segment lost 3 bases, leaving 2 bases of the junction unmatched. Germline CDR1 and CDR2: MGHRA and YSYEKL. CDR3 DNA: TGCGCCAGCAGCCAGGGGGGGGGCAATGAGCAGTTCTTC. Translating it yields CASSQGGGNEQFF.

The V call is TRBV28, the J call TRBJ2-1, with D possibly called TRBD1 or TRBD2 (5 bases each). V was pared by 6 bases and J by 2 bases, with 17 bases between. The CDR3 runs to 16 residues. In germline, CDR1 is MDHEN, CDR2 SYDVKM. The CDR3 DNA sequence: TGTGCCAGCAGCCCCAGCGGAAGGGGACCCTACAATGAGCAGTTCTTC. Translated, it gives CASSPSGRGPYNEQFF.

V is TRBV7-6 and J is TRBJ1-2; no clear D. The CDR3 extends over 15 amino acids. V lost 4 bases, J lost 4 bases, and 16 bases lay in between. CDR1 is SGHVS and CDR2 is FNYEAQ in the germline V gene. Written as DNA, the CDR3 is TGTGCCAGCAGCTCCCTGACGCCGGACGGCTATGGCTACACCTTC. Translated, it gives CASSSLTPDGYGYTF.

This sequence joins TRBV7-2 and TRBJ2-1, with 9 bases matching TRBD2. In germline, CDR1 is SGHTA, CDR2 FQGNSA. V dropped 3 bases and J dropped 2; count of bases not matched to a gene: 5. The CDR3 is 16 residues long. The CDR3 DNA reads as TGTGCCAGCAGCTTTTTTTTAGCGGGAGCCTACAATGAGCAGTTCTTC. Translation gives CASSFFLAGAYNEQFF.

The chain is built from TRBV24-1 and TRBJ1-2; unclear D gene. This CDR3 is built from 15 residues. Germline V gives CDR1 KGHDR, CDR2 SFDVKD. Trimming removed 5 bases from V and 1 base from J, with 13 bases in between. DNA of the CDR3: TGTGCCACCAGTGCCCTGAACAGTCTTAACTATGGCTACACCTTC. Its protein product is CATSALNSLNYGYTF.

The V and J genes are TRBV20-1 and TRBJ2-2; TRBD2 agrees at 8 bases. This CDR3 comprises 17 residues. Trimming cost V 0 bases and J 4 bases; bases outside gene matches: 10. Germline V CDR1 and CDR2: DFQATT, SNEGSKA (reference sequence). CDR3 nucleotide sequence: TGCAGTGCTAGAGATCGGCTCGGGGGGGCGAGCACCGGGGAGCTGTTTTTT. This translates into CSARDRLGGASTGELFF.

V and J are TRBV7-6 and TRBJ2-1; 12 bases fit TRBD2. The trim removed 1 base at V and 0 bases at J, leaving 4 bases unmatched. Per germline, CDR1 SGHVS and CDR2 FNYEAQ. This CDR3 has 18 amino acids. Here the CDR3 reads CASSLGLAGGISYNEQFF. In DNA form, the CDR3 reads TGTGCCAGCAGCTTAGGGCTAGCGGGAGGGATCTCCTACAATGAGCAGTTCTTC.

V and J are TRBV4-2 and TRBJ2-1, with TRBD1 matching over 7 bases. Looked up from germline, CDR1 is LGHNA and CDR2 is YNFKEQ. The CDR3 length is 16 residues. V lost 1 base, J lost 3 bases, and 6 bases stayed unmatched. The CDR3 here is CASSQASRDSYNEQFF. As DNA, the CDR3 is TGTGCCAGCAGCCAAGCATCAAGGGACAGCTACAATGAGCAGTTCTTC.

The count of this clonotype is one. The V gene is TRBV4-1, the J gene TRBJ1-1; TRBD1 matches 7 bases. The CDR3 is 18 amino acids. J lost 1 base, V lost 2 bases, and 13 bases had no gene match. Germline V lookup: CDR1 MGHRA, CDR2 YSYEKL. The CDR3: CASSQKSSLDRRNTEAFF. The CDR3 DNA sequence: TGCGCCAGCAGCCAAAAAAGCTCGTTGGACAGGCGGAACACTGAAGCTTTCTTT.

The rearrangement joins TRBV14 to TRBJ1-1; 7 bases map to TRBD1. Germline assignment: CDR1 SGHDN and CDR2 FVKESK. V lost 4 bases and J lost 5; bases outside the gene matches: 10. This CDR3 spans 15 amino acids. In nucleotides, the CDR3 is TGTGCCAGCAGCCCGGTGGGTAGGGGGCGAACTGAAGCTTTCTTT. This translates into CASSPVGRGRTEAFF.

Only one count was recorded for this clonotype. The V call is TRBV3-1, the J call TRBJ2-5; D may correspond to TRBD1 or TRBD2 (5 bases each). The CDR3 runs to 15 residues. Germline CDR1 and CDR2: LGHDT and YNNKEL (reference sequence). V lost 4 bases to trimming and J lost 5 bases, with 17 bases between them. The CDR3 here is CASSPSFGALETQYF. CDR3 coding DNA: TGTGCCAGCAGCCCTAGCTTCGGGGCTCTGGAGACCCAGTACTTC.

The chain uses TRBV5-8 and TRBJ1-2; D is uncertain. CDR1 is SGHTS and CDR2 is YDEGEE in the germline V gene. The length of the CDR3 is 12 residues. Deletions cut 0 bases from V and 7 bases from J, with 7 bases between. CDR3 DNA: TGTGCCAGCAGCTTGGGGGGTGCTGGCTACACCTTC. This translates into CASSLGGAGYTF.

This sequence joins TRBV9 and TRBJ2-3; the D gene is possibly TRBD2 (6 bases). The CDR3 runs to 16 residues. Germline V gives CDR1 SGDLS, CDR2 YYNGEE. The V end was cut by 0 bases, the J end by 3 bases, with 14 bases between. CDR3: CASSVGWGLYTDTQYF. In nucleotides, the CDR3 is TGTGCCAGCAGCGTAGGGTGGGGACTCTATACAGATACGCAGTATTTT.

The J gene is TRBJ1-2, the V gene TRBV20-1; 8 nucleotides agree with TRBD1. Trimming cost V 0 bases and J 0 bases; bases outside gene matches: 3. The CDR3 consists of 15 residues. Per germline, CDR1 DFQATT and CDR2 SNEGSKA (reference sequence). In DNA, the CDR3 is TGCAGTGCTAGAGACCGGGACAGGCCTAACTATGGCTACACCTTC. Translated: CSARDRDRPNYGYTF.

The chain carries TRBV13 and TRBJ2-7, with 10 bases that match TRBD2. CDR1 is PRHDT and CDR2 is FYEKMQ in the germline V gene (reference sequence). The CDR3 spans 18 residues. J lost 4 bases, V lost 4 bases, and 16 bases had no gene match. The CDR3 DNA reads as TGTGCCAGCAGCTCCAAACTAGGGCTAGCGGGGGTCTCTTACGAGCAGTACTTC. It is translated as CASSSKLGLAGVSYEQYF.